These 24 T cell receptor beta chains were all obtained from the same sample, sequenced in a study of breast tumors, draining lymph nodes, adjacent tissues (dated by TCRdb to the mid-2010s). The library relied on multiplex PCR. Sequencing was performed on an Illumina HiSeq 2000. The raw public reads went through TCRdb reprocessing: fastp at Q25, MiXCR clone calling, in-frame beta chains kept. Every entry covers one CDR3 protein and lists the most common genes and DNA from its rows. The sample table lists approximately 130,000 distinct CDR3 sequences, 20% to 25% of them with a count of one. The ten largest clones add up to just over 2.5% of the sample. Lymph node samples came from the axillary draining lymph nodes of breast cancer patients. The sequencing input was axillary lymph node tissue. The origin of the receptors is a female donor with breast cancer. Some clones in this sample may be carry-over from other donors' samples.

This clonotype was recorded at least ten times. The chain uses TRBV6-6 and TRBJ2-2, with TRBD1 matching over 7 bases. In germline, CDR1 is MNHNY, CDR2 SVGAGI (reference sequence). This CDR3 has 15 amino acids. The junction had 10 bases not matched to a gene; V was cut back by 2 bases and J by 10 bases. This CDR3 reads CASSYRETGSEELFF. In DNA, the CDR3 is TGTGCCAGCAGTTACAGGGAGACAGGGTCGGAGGAGCTGTTTTTT.

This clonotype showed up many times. The CDR3 nucleotides read TGTGCCAGCAGTGTCAACGAGGGGACCCAGTACTTC. It is translated as CASSVNEGTQYF. The rearrangement links TRBV6-5 to TRBJ2-5, with TRBD2 as a possible D gene (5 bases). V lost 5 bases to trimming and J lost 7 bases, with 11 bases between them. The CDR3 totals 12 residues. The V gene's germline CDR1 is MNHEY and CDR2 SVGAGI.

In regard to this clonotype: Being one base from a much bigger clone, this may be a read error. The CDR3 sequence: CAGRSPGQASGNTIYF. DNA for the CDR3: TGTGCCGGTAGGAGTCCGGGACAGGCCTCTGGAAACACCATATATTTT. The V gene is TRBV19, the J gene TRBJ1-3, with 8 nucleotides matching TRBD1. The CDR3 consists of 16 residues. CDR1 and CDR2 (germline): LNHDA, SQIVND (reference sequence).

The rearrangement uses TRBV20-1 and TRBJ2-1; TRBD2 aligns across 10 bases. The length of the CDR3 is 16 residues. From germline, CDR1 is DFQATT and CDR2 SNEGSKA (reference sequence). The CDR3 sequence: CSAGSPGLAVYNEQFF. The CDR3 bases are TGCAGCGCTGGTTCACCCGGACTAGCGGTCTACAATGAGCAGTTCTTC.

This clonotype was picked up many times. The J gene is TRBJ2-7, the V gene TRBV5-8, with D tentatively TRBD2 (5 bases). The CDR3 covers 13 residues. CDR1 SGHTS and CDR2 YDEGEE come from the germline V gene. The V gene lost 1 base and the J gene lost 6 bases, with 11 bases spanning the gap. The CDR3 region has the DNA TGTGCCAGCAGCTTGCCTAGCAGAAGCGAGCAGTACTTC. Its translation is CASSLPSRSEQYF.

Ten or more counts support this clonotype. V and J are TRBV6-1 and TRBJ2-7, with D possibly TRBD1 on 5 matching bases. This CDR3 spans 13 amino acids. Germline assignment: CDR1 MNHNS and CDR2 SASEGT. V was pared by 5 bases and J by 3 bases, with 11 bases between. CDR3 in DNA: TGTGCCAGCAGTCGCAGGGCCGACTACGAGCAGTACTTC. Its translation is CASSRRADYEQYF.

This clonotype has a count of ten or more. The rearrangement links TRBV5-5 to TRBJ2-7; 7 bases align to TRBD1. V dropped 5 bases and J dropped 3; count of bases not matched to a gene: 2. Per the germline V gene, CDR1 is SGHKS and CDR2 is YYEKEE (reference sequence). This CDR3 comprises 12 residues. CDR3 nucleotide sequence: TGTGCCAGCAGTCGACAGGGCTACGAGCAGTACTTC. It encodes CASSRQGYEQYF.

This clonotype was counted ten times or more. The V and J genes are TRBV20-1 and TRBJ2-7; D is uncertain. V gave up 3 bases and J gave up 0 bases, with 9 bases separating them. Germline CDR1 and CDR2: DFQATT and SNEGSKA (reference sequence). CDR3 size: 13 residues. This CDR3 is CSASFPLSYEQYF. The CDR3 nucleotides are TGCAGTGCTAGTTTTCCCCTCTCCTACGAGCAGTACTTC.

The CDR3 region has the DNA TGTGCCAGCAGTTACTCGATGGGACAGGGGGTTTACGAGCAGTACTTC. Translation gives CASSYSMGQGVYEQYF. The rearrangement uses TRBV6-5 and TRBJ2-7, with 11 nucleotides matching TRBD1. Trimming removed 0 bases from V and 4 bases from J; junction bases left unmatched: 5. Germline V gene data show CDR1 as MNHEY and CDR2 as SVGAGI. The CDR3 runs to 16 residues.

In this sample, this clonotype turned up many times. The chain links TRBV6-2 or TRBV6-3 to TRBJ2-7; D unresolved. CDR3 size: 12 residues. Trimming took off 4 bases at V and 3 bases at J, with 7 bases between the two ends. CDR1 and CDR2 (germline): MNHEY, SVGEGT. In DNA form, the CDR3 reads TGTGCCAGCAGTTCAAAATTCTACGAGCAGTACTTC. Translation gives CASSSKFYEQYF.

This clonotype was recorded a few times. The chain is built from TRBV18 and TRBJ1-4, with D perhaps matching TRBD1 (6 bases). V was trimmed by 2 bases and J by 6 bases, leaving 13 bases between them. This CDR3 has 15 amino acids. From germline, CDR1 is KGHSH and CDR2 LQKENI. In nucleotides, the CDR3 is TGTGCCAGCTCACCAACCGGGGGCCCGGATGAAAAACTGTTTTTT. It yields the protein CASSPTGGPDEKLFF.

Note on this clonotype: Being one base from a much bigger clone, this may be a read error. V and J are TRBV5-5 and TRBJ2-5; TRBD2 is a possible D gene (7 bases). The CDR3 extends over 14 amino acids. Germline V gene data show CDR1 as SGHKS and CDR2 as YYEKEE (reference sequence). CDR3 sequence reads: CAGSLAGAEETQYF. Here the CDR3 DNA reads TGTGCCGGCAGCTTGGCGGGGGCTGAAGAGACCCAGTACTTC.

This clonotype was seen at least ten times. The CDR3 protein is CSALPAQGKHEQYF. As DNA, the CDR3 is TGCAGTGCCCTACCCGCCCAGGGGAAGCACGAGCAGTACTTC. This rearrangement joins TRBV20-1 to TRBJ2-7, with D perhaps matching TRBD1 (6 bases). The CDR3 runs 14 residues. Germline V lookup: CDR1 DFQATT, CDR2 SNEGSKA (reference sequence). V was trimmed by 6 bases and J by 5 bases, leaving 20 bases between them.

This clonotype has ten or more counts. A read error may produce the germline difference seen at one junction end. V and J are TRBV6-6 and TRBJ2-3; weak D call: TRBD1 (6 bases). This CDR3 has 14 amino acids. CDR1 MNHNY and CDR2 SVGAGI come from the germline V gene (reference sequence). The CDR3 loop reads CASSRDNSADTQYF. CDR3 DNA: TGTGCCAGCAGTCGGGACAATAGCGCAGACACGCAGTATTTT.

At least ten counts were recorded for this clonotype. CDR3 sequence: CASRGLAEGQETQYF. CDR3 sequence (DNA): TGTGCCAGCAGGGGACTAGCGGAGGGACAAGAGACCCAGTACTTC. The rearrangement joins TRBV7-9 to TRBJ2-5, with 11 positions matching TRBD2. Germline V CDR1 and CDR2: SEHNR, FQNEAQ (reference sequence). J was trimmed by 2 bases and V by 6 bases; bases with no gene match: 5. The CDR3 totals 15 residues. Together with reference TRBV7-9 and TRBJ2-5, the CDR3 gives the full variable domain: DTGVSQNPRHKITKRGQNVTFRCDPISEHNRLYWYRQTLGQGPEFLTYFQNEAQLEKSRLLSDRFSAERPKGSFSTLEIQRTEQGDSAMYLCASRGLAEGQETQYFGPGTRLLVL.

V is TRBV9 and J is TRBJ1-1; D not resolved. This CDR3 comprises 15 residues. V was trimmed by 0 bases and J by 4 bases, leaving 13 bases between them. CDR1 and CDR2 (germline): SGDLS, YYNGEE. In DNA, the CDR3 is TGTGCCAGCAGCGTAGCCCTAGGAACGTCCACTGAAGCTTTCTTT. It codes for CASSVALGTSTEAFF.

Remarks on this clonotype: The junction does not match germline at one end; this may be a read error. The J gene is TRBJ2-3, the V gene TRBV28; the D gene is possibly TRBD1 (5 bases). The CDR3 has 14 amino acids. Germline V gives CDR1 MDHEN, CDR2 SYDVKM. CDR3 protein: CAGRRQSSTDTQYF. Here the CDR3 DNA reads TGTGCCGGCAGACGACAGTCTAGCACAGATACGCAGTATTTT. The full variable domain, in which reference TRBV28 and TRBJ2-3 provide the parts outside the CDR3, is DVKVTQSSRYLVKRTGEKVFLECVQDMDHENMFWYRQDPGLGLRLIYFSYDVKMKEKGDIPEGYSVSREKKERFSLILESASTNQTSMYLCAGRRQSSTDTQYFGPGTRLTVL.

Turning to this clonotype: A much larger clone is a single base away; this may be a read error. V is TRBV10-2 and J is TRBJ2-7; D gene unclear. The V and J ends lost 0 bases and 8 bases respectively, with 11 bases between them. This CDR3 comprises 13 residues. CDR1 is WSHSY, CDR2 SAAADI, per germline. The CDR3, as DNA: TGCGCCAGCAGTGAGTCGAGGCAACACAAGCAGTACTTC. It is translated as CASSESRQHKQYF.

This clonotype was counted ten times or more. CDR3 region: CSAPLGGELFF. CDR3 sequence (DNA): TGCAGTGCCCCATTAGGCGGGGAGCTGTTTTTT. The V and J genes are TRBV20-1 and TRBJ2-2, with no clear D. This CDR3 has 11 residues. Per the germline V gene, CDR1 is DFQATT and CDR2 is SNEGSKA (reference sequence). V lost 6 bases to trimming and J lost 7 bases, with 9 bases between them.

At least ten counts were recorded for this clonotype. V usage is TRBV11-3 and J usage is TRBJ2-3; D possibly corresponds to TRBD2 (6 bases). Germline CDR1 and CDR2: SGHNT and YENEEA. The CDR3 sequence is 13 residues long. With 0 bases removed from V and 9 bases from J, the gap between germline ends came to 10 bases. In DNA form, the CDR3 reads TGTGCCAGCAGCTTAGAACCGGGAGTAACGCAGTATTTT. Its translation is CASSLEPGVTQYF.

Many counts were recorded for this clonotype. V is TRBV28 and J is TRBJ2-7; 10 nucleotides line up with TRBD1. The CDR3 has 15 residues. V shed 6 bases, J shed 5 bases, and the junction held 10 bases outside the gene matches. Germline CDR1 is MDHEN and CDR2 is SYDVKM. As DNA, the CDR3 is TGTGCCAGCAGACAACAGGACAGGGGGAAGAACGAGCAGTACTTC. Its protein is CASRQQDRGKNEQYF.

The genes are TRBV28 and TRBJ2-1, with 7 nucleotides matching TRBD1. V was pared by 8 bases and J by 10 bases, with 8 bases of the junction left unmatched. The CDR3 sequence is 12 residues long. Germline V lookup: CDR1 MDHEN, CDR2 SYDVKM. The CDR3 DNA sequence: TGTGCCAGCCAAGACAGGGCGCGGGAGCAGTTCTTC. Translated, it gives CASQDRAREQFF.

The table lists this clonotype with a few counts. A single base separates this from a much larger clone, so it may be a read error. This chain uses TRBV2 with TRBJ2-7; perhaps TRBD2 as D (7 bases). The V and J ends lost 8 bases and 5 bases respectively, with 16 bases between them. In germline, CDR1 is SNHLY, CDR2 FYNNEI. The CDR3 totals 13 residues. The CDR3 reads CASRARGANEQYF. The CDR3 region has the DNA TGTGCCAGCCGCGCACGGGGGGCTAACGAGCAGTACTTC.

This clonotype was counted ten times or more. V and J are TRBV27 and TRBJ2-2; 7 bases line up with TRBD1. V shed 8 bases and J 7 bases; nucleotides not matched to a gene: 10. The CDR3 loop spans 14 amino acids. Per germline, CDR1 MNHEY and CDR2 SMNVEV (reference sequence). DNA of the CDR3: TGTGCCAGCGCGAGACAGGGTGTGTACGGGGAGCTGTTTTTT. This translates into CASARQGVYGELFF.